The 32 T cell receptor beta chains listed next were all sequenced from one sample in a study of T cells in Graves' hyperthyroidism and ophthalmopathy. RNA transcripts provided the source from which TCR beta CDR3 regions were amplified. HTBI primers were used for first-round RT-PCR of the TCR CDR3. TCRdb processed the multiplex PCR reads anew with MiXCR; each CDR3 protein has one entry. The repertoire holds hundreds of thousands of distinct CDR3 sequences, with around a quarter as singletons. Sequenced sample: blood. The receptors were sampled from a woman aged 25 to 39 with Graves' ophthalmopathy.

The CDR3 reads CASSPDGNSYEQYF. The CDR3 coding sequence is TGCGCCAGCAGCCCCGACGGAAACTCCTACGAGCAGTACTTC. The chain couples TRBV5-1 to TRBJ2-7; D is ambiguous. V was cut by 4 bases and J by 0 bases, with 11 bases left in between. Germline values: CDR1 SGHRS, CDR2 YFSETQ. This CDR3 has 14 amino acids.

CDR3: CASSLRILYGYTF. CDR3 DNA: TGTGCCAGCTCACTCCGGATCCTCTATGGCTACACCTTC. J is TRBJ1-2 and V is TRBV18; D ambiguous. The germline V and J ends were trimmed by 4 bases and 4 bases, with 10 bases remaining between them. Germline V gives CDR1 KGHSH, CDR2 LQKENI. This CDR3 is built from 13 residues.

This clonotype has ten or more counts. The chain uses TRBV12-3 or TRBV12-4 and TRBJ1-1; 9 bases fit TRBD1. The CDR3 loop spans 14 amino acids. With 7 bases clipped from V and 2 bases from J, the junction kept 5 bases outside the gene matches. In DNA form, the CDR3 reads TGTGCCAGCAAGCCGGGACAGGGAAACACTGAAGCTTTCTTT. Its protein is CASKPGQGNTEAFF.

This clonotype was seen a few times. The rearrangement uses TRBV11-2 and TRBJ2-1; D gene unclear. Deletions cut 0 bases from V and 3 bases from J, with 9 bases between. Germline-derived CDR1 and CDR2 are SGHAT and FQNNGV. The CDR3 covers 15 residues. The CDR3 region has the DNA TGTGCCAGCAGCTTAGATGTAGGCTTCTACAATGAGCAGTTCTTC. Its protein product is CASSLDVGFYNEQFF.

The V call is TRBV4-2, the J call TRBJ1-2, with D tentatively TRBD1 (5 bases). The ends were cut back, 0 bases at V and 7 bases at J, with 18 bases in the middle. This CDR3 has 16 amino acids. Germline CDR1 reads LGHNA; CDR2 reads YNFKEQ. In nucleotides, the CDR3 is TGTGCCAGCAGCCAAGATTTATCCAGGGACCCTCGTGGCTACACCTTC. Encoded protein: CASSQDLSRDPRGYTF.

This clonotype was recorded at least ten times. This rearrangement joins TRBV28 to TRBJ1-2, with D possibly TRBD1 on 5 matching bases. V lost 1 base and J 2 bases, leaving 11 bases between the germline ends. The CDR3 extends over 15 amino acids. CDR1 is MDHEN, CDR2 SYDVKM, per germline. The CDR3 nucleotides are TGTGCCAGCAGTTTATCGGGGGGACCGAACTATGGCTACACCTTC. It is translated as CASSLSGGPNYGYTF.

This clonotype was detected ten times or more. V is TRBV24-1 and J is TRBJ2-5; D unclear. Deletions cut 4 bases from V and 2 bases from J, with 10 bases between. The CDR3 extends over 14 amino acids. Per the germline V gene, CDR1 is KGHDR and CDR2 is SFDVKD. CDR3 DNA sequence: TGTGCCACCAGTGAAAACAGAGATCAAGAGACCCAGTACTTC. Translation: CATSENRDQETQYF.

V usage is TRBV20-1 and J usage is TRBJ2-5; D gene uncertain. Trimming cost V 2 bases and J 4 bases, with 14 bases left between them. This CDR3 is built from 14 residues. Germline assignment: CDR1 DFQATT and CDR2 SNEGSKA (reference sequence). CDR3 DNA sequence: TGCAGTGCTAGAAGGGCCCAGCAGGTAGAGACCCAGTACTTC. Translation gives CSARRAQQVETQYF.

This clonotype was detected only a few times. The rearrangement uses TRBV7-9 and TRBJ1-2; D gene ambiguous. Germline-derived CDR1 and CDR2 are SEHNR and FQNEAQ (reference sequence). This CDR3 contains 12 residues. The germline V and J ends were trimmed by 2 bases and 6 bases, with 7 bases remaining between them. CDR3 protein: CASSLSYDGYTF. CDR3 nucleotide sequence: TGTGCCAGCAGCTTAAGTTACGATGGCTACACCTTC.

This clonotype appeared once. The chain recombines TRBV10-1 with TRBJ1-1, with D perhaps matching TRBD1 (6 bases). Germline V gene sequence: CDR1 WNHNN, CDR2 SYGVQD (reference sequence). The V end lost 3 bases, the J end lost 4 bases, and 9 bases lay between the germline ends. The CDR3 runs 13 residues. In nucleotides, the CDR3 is TGCGCCAGCAGTGAATTACAGGGCACTGAAGCTTTCTTT. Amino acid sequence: CASSELQGTEAFF.

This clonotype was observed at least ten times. This CDR3 is CATSSETRKDQPQHF. CDR3 sequence (DNA): TGTGCCACCAGCAGCGAAACAAGGAAGGATCAGCCCCAGCATTTT. The chain links TRBV15 to TRBJ1-5; no firm D call. V was cut by 3 bases and J by 5 bases, with 14 bases left in between. CDR1 LNHNV and CDR2 YYDKDF come from the germline V gene (reference sequence). The CDR3 has 15 amino acids.

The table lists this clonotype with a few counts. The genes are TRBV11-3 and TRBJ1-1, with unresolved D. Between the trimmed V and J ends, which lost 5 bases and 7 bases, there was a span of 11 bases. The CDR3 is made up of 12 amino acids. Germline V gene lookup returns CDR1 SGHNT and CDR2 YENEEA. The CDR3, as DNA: TGTGCCAGCAGCGCCCATGGGAGTGAAGCTTTCTTT. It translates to CASSAHGSEAFF.

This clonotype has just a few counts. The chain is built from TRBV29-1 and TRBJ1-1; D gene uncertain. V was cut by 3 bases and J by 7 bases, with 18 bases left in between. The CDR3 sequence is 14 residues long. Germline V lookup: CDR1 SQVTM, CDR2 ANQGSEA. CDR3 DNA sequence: TGCAGCGTTGACTTATCCAAGGGAAGGGTTGAAGCTTTCTTT. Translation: CSVDLSKGRVEAFF.

CDR3 DNA: TGTGCCAGCAGTCGGACTAGCGGGAGGGTCAGATCCTACGAGCAGTACTTC. As protein: CASSRTSGRVRSYEQYF. The rearrangement links TRBV6-1 to TRBJ2-7, with 15 bases aligning to TRBD2. Germline lookup yields CDR1 MNHNS and CDR2 SASEGT. V was clipped by 5 bases and J by 1 base; unmatched bases: 6. The CDR3 spans 17 residues.

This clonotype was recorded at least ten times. The CDR3 bases are TGTGCCAGCAGCTCCAGGGGATCGGGCAATCAGCCCCAGCATTTT. This translates into CASSSRGSGNQPQHF. V usage is TRBV27 and J usage is TRBJ1-5, with a possible D match to TRBD1 (6 bases). The V end was cut by 6 bases, the J end by 2 bases, with 14 bases between. Germline V gene data show CDR1 as MNHEY and CDR2 as SMNVEV (reference sequence). This CDR3 comprises 15 residues.

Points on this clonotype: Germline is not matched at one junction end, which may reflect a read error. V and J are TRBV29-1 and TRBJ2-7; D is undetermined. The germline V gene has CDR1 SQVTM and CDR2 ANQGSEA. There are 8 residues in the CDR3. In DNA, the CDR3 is TGCAGCGTCGGGTCATCTCCCTTC. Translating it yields CSVGSSPF.

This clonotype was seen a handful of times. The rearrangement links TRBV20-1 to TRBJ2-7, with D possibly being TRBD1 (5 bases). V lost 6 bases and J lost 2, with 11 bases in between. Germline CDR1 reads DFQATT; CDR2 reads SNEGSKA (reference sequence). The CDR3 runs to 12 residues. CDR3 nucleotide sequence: TGCAGTGCCCTTGGACAAACCTACGAGCAGTACTTC. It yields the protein CSALGQTYEQYF.

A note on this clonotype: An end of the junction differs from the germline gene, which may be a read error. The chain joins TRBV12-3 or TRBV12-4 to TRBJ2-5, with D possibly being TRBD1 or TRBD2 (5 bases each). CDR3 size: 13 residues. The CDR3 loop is CASSRGRQETQDF. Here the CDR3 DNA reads TGTGCCAGCAGTCGGGGCAGACAAGAGACCCAGGACTTC.

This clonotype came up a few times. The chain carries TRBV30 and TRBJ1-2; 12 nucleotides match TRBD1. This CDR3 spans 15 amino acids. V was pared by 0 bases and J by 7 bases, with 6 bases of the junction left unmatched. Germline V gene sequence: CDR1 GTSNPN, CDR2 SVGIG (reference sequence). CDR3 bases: TGTGCCTGGAGTGTACGGGACAGGGGGCTTGGTGGCTACACCTTC. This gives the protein CAWSVRDRGLGGYTF.

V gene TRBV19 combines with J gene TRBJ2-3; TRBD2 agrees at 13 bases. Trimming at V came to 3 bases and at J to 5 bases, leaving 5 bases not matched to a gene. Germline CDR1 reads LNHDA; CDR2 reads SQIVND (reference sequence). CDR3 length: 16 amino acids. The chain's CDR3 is CASSIEGTSGVDTQYF. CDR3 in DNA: TGTGCCAGTAGTATCGAAGGGACTAGCGGGGTAGATACGCAGTATTTT.

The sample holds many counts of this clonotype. This CDR3 is CASSQLKPGEAETQYF. CDR3 nucleotides: TGTGCCAGCAGCCAATTAAAACCGGGGGAAGCGGAGACCCAGTACTTC. The chain has TRBV3-1 and TRBJ2-5; D may be TRBD2 (6 bases). The V end lost 2 bases, the J end lost 5 bases, and 18 bases lay between the germline ends. CDR1 and CDR2 (germline): LGHDT, YNNKEL (reference sequence). There are 16 residues in the CDR3.

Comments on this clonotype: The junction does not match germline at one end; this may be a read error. The CDR3 region has the DNA TGTGCCACCAGTGATCGCAGGGGTGGGCGAGAGACCCAGTACTTC. This translates into CATSDRRGGRETQYF. The V and J genes are TRBV10-3 and TRBJ2-5; weak D call: TRBD1 (6 bases). Per the germline V gene, CDR1 is ENHRY and CDR2 is SYGVKD. The CDR3 spans 15 residues.

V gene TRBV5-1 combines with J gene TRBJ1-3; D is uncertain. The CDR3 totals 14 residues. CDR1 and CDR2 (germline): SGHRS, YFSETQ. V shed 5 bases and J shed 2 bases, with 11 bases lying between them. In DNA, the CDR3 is TGCGCCAGCAGTTTCGACAAAACTGGAAACACCATATATTTT. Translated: CASSFDKTGNTIYF.

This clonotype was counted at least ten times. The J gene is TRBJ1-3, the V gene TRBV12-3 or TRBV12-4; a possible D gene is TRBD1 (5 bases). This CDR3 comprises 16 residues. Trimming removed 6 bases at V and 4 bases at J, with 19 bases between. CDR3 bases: TGTGCCAGCAGCAATCTCCTTTACGGGGACGGAAACACCATATATTTT. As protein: CASSNLLYGDGNTIYF.

As DNA, the CDR3 is TGCGCCAGCAGTCCACAATTTGGAAACACCATATATTTT. Translating gives CASSPQFGNTIYF. The chain is built from TRBV10-2 and TRBJ1-3; no definite D call. The CDR3 covers 13 residues. V shed 5 bases and J shed 3 bases, with 8 bases lying between them. Germline V gives CDR1 WSHSY, CDR2 SAAADI.

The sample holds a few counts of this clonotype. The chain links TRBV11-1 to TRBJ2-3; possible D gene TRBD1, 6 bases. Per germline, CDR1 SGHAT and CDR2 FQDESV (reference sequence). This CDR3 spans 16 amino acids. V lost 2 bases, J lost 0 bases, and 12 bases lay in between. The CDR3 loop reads CASSLSPGQSTDTQYF. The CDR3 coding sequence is TGTGCCAGCAGCTTATCACCAGGACAGAGCACAGATACGCAGTATTTT.

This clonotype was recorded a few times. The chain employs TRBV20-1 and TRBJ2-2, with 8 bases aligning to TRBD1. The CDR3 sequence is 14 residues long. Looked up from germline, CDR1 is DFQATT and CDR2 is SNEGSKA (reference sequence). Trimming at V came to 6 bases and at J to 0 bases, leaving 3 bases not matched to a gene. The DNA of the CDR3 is TGCAGTGCGCCGGGACAGGCGAACACCGGGGAGCTGTTTTTT. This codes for CSAPGQANTGELFF.

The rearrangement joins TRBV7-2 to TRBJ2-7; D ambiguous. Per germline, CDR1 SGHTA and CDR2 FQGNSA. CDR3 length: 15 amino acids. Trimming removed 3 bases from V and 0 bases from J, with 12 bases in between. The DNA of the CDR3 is TGTGCCAGCAGCTTGGCGGCGGTTAGCTCCTACGAGCAGTACTTC. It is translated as CASSLAAVSSYEQYF.

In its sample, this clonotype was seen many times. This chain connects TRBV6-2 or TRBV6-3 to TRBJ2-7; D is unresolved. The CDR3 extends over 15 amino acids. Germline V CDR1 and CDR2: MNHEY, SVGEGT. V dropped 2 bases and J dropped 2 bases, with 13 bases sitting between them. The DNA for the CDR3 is TGTGCCAGCAGTTACGCTGTTGGGGTCCCCTACGAGCAGTACTTC. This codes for CASSYAVGVPYEQYF.

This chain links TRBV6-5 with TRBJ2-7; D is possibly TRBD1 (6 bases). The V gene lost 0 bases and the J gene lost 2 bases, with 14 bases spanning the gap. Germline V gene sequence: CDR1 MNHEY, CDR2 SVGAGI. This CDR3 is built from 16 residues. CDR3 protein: CASSYSFAGATYEQYF. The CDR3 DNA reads TGTGCCAGCAGTTACTCGTTTGCAGGGGCCACCTACGAGCAGTACTTC.

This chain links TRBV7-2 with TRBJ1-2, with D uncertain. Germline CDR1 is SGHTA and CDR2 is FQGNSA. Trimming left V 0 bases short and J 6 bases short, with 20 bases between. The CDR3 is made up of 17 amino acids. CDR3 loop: CASSLAGYGDARNGYTF. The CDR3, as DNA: TGTGCCAGCAGCTTAGCTGGGTATGGTGATGCTAGGAATGGCTACACCTTC.

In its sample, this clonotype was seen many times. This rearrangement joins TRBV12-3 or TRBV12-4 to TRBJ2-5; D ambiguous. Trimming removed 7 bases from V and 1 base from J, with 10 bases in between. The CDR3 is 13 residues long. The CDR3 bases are TGTGCCAGCACCCTCCTAGGCCAAGAGACCCAGTACTTC. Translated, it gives CASTLLGQETQYF.